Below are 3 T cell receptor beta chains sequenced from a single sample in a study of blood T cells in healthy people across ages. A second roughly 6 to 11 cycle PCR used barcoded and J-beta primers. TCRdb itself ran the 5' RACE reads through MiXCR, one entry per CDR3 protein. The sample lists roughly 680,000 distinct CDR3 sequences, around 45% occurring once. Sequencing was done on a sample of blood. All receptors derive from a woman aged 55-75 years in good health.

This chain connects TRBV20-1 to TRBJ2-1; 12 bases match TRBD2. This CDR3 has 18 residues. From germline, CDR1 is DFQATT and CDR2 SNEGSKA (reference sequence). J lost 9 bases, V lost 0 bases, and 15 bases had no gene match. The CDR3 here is CSARDGRAGTSGFVEQFF. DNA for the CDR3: TGCAGTGCTAGAGATGGGAGAGCAGGGACTAGCGGGTTTGTTGAGCAGTTCTTC.

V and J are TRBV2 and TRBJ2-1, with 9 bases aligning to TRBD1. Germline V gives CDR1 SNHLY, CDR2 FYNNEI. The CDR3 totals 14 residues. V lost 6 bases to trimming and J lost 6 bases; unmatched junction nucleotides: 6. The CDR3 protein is CASREQGAGNEQFF. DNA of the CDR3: TGTGCCAGCAGGGAACAGGGGGCCGGCAATGAGCAGTTCTTC.

Here the CDR3 reads CASSLYGPRQYF. The DNA for the CDR3 is TGTGCCAGCAGCTTATACGGACCTCGGCAGTACTTC. This sequence joins TRBV7-9 and TRBJ2-1, with D uncertain. The J call may be wrong; the DNA end is better matched by TRBJ2-7. The CDR3 contains 12 residues. In germline, CDR1 is SEHNR, CDR2 FQNEAQ (reference sequence).